The rows below give T cell receptor beta chains drawn from one sample of a study of beta chain features in type 1 diabetes. Sequencing was performed with immunoSEQ multiplex PCR; in TCRdb, only in-frame clones are kept and a portion is missing. Of about 42,000 clones in the sample, approximately 53% were seen once. Specimen: stem cell memory CD4+ T cells from blood. These receptor sequences come from a woman in her twenties or thirties in good health. Both conserved end residues are part of each CDR3. D genes are given only for firm matches. Where a row states a size, it is once, few, many or the class of an expanded clone; other rows omit it.

J,V,D,size,DNA,CDR3
TRBJ2-1,TRBV7-2,TRBD2,-,TGTGCCAGCAGCTTATCAGCGGGAGGGCGGGAGCAGTTCTTC,CASSLSAGGREQFF
TRBJ1-4,TRBV30,TRBD1,-,TGTGCCTGGAGTCCAACGACAGGGCTAGGCGAAAAACTGTTTTTT,CAWSPTTGLGEKLFF
TRBJ2-1,TRBV7-3,TRBD2,-,TGTGCCAGCAGCTTAGGGACTAGCGGATACAATGAGCAGTTCTTC,CASSLGTSGYNEQFF
TRBJ2-3,TRBV7-2,-,-,TGTGCCAGCAGCTTAGCCCCTAGCACAGATACGCAGTATTTT,CASSLAPSTDTQYF
TRBJ2-1,TRBV5-1,TRBD2,-,TGCGCCAGCAGCTTACTAGCGGGATCCTACAATGAGCAGTTCTTC,CASSLLAGSYNEQFF
TRBJ2-3,TRBV7-9,-,-,TGTGCCAGCAGCTTAGCGCTCTCGGGAACTACAGATACGCAGTATTTT,CASSLALSGTTDTQYF
TRBJ2-7,TRBV18,TRBD1,-,TGTGCCAGCTCACCAAATACCCTCGGGGACAGTTCCTACGAGCAGTACTTC,CASSPNTLGDSSYEQYF
TRBJ2-3,TRBV7-9,-,-,TGTGCCAGCAGCTTCGGCCCTGGGGCCACAGATACGCAGTATTTT,CASSFGPGATDTQYF
TRBJ2-1,TRBV30,TRBD2,-,TGTGCCTGGTCACTAGCGGGAGAGTCGAATGAGCAGTTCTTC,CAWSLAGESNEQFF
TRBJ2-3,TRBV23-1,TRBD1,-,TGCGCCAGCAACCGGGACAGGGCAGATACGCAGTATTTT,CASNRDRADTQYF
TRBJ2-7,TRBV5-6,-,-,TGTGCCAGCAGCTTGACAGGTCAATCCTACGAGCAGTACTTC,CASSLTGQSYEQYF
TRBJ2-7,TRBV28,TRBD1,-,TGTGCCAGCAGCCTACCACCGGGACAGCCCTACGAGCAGTACTTC,CASSLPPGQPYEQYF
TRBJ2-7,TRBV5-1,TRBD2,once,TGCGCCAGCAGCCCCGAGGCTAGCGGTTCCTACGAGCAGTACTTC,CASSPEASGSYEQYF
TRBJ2-1,TRBV5-1,TRBD2,-,TGCGCCAGCAGTCAAGCGGGAGGCTTGGGGGATGAGCAGTTCTTC,CASSQAGGLGDEQFF
TRBJ2-3,TRBV7-2,-,-,TGTGCCAGCAGCTTAGCGTTGGGAGGATCCACCGATACGCAGTATTTT,CASSLALGGSTDTQYF
TRBJ2-5,TRBV5-1,TRBD2,-,TGCGCCAGCAGCTTGGCGGGGGGGCGCGGGGAGACCCAGTACTTC,CASSLAGGRGETQYF
TRBJ2-1,TRBV19,TRBD1,-,TGTGCCTGTACCGACAGGGGGGGATCCTACAATGAGCAGTTCTTC,CACTDRGGSYNEQFF
TRBJ2-3,TRBV28,TRBD2,-,TGTGCCAGCAGTTTTTTGGGGGAGGGCCAAACAGATACGCAGTATTTT,CASSFLGEGQTDTQYF
TRBJ2-7,TRBV14,TRBD2,few,TGTGCCAGCAGCCGTTCTCGGGAGGGCTACGAGCAGTACTTC,CASSRSREGYEQYF
TRBJ2-3,TRBV2,TRBD1,few,TGTGCCACCGAACAGGGGGCCACAGATACGCAGTATTTT,CATEQGATDTQYF
TRBJ1-1,TRBV7-9,-,-,TGTGCCAGCAGCTTGAGATTACAGGAAACTGAAGCTTTCTTT,CASSLRLQETEAFF
TRBJ2-1,TRBV4-2,TRBD1,-,TGTGCCAGCAGCGCAAGTAGACAGGGTTCCTACAATGAGCAGTTCTTC,CASSASRQGSYNEQFF
TRBJ2-7,TRBV25-1,-,-,TGTGCCAGCAGCCGACTCGGCTACGAGCAGTACTTC,CASSRLGYEQYF
TRBJ2-4,TRBV6-1,TRBD1,-,TGTGCCAGCAGTGAGATAGGGGGCCTGGCCAAAAACATTCAGTACTTC,CASSEIGGLAKNIQYF
TRBJ1-5,TRBV7-2,TRBD1,-,TGTGCCAGCAGCTTAGACAGGGGAGGAGGTCAGCCCCAGCATTTT,CASSLDRGGGQPQHF
TRBJ1-1,TRBV9,-,-,TGTGCCAGCAGCGTAGTGTCAGGGAACACTGAAGCTTTCTTT,CASSVVSGNTEAFF
TRBJ2-7,TRBV18,TRBD1,-,TGTGCCAGCTCAAAAGGGTCCGGACAGGGTCCCTACGAGCAGTACTTC,CASSKGSGQGPYEQYF
TRBJ2-4,TRBV6-5,TRBD1,few,TGTGCCAGCAGTGGGACAGGGGGTAGTAACATTCAGTACTTC,CASSGTGGSNIQYF
TRBJ1-1,TRBV7-8,TRBD1,-,TGTGCCAGCAGCTTATCACAGGGGGCACGGACTGAAGCTTTCTTT,CASSLSQGARTEAFF
TRBJ1-2,TRBV10-3,TRBD1,-,TGTGCCATCAGTCAGGGACAGGGGGACTATGGCTACACCTTC,CAISQGQGDYGYTF
TRBJ2-7,TRBV28,TRBD2,-,TGTGCCAGCAGCCCTACTAGCGGGATCTCCTACGAGCAGTACTTC,CASSPTSGISYEQYF
TRBJ2-3,TRBV5-4,-,-,TGTGCCAGCAGCTCAGGTAGCACAGATACGCAGTATTTT,CASSSGSTDTQYF
TRBJ2-4,TRBV28,TRBD1,-,TGTGCCAGCAGTTGGACAGGGCGGGACATTCAGTACTTC,CASSWTGRDIQYF
TRBJ1-5,TRBV7-7,-,-,TGTGCTAGCAGCTTACCGGTCGGCAATCAGCCCCAGCATTTT,CASSLPVGNQPQHF
TRBJ1-5,TRBV19,TRBD1,-,TGTGCCAGTAGTATCCGAACAGGGGTTGGTAGCAATCAGCCCCAGCATTTT,CASSIRTGVGSNQPQHF
TRBJ2-3,TRBV7-9,-,few,TGTGCCAGCAGCTTAAATACAGGGAGCACAGATACGCAGTATTTT,CASSLNTGSTDTQYF
TRBJ1-5,TRBV29-1,TRBD1,-,TGCAGCGCCGTTGGACAGGGGGGTGGCAATCAGCCCCAGCATTTT,CSAVGQGGGNQPQHF
TRBJ2-3,TRBV27,-,-,TGTGCCAGCAGTCGAACTGGAGATACGCAGTATTTT,CASSRTGDTQYF
TRBJ2-3,TRBV29-1,TRBD2,few,TGCAGCATGGGGACTAGCGGGAGGACAGATACGCAGTATTTT,CSMGTSGRTDTQYF
TRBJ2-5,TRBV15,-,once,TGTGCCACCAGCAGAGATTATGGTCGGTTGGAAGAGACCCAGTACTTC,CATSRDYGRLEETQYF
TRBJ1-2,TRBV4-3,TRBD1,-,TGCGCCAGCAGCCAAGCCCGGACAGGGGCAAACTATGGCTACACCTTC,CASSQARTGANYGYTF
TRBJ2-1,TRBV5-1,-,-,TGCGCCAGCAGCTTGGGACAGGGGGCCCTAGCGGGAGCGATAGATGAGCAGTTCTTC,CASSLGQGALAGAIDEQFF
TRBJ2-5,TRBV6-5,-,-,TGTGCCAGCAGTTCGAACTCCAGGGAGACCCAGTACTTC,CASSSNSRETQYF
TRBJ2-2,TRBV2,TRBD2,-,TGTGCCAGCAGTGGGACTGGACTAGCGGCCATCACCGGGGAGCTGTTTTTT,CASSGTGLAAITGELFF
TRBJ2-1,TRBV7-3,TRBD1,few,TGTGCCAGCAGCCCCCGGGACAGGGGCTTCAATGAGCAGTTCTTC,CASSPRDRGFNEQFF
TRBJ2-1,TRBV7-3,TRBD2,-,TGTGCCAGCAGTTCTATTGCGGGGACTAGCGGGGCTGAGCAGTTCTTC,CASSSIAGTSGAEQFF